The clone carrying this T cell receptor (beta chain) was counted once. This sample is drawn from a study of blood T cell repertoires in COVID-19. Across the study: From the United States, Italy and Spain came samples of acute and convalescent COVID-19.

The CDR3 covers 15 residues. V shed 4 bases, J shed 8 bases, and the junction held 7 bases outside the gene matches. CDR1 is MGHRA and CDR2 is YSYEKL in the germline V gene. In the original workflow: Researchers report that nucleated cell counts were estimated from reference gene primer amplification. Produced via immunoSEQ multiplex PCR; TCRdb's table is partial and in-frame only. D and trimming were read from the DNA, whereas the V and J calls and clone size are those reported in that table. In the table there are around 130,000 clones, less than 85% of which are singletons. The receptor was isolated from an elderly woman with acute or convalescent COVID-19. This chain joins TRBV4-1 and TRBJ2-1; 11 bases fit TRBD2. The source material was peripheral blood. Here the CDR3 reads CASSPSGGPGDEQFF. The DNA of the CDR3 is TGCGCCAGCAGCCCTAGCGGGGGGCCCGGGGATGAGCAGTTCTTC.